This T cell receptor beta chain was profiled in a study of blood T cell repertoires in COVID-19. Across the study: Nucleic acid was either cDNA or gDNA, and it came from T cells, B-cell-depleted T cells, or PBMCs.

The CDR3 is 11 amino acids. V was clipped by 4 bases and J by 9 bases, with 8 bases between them. Germline CDR1 reads SGHRS; CDR2 reads YFSETQ. In the original analysis: Reference gene primer amplification in the assay estimated nucleated cell counts. TCRdb's table, derived via immunoSEQ multiplex PCR, lists solely in-frame clones and lacks some. V, J and clone size reflect that table, while D and trimming were determined from the DNA. The table shows about 85,000 clones, with roughly 84% occurring only once. The specimen was peripheral blood. The TCR comes from a man between 65 and 85 years old with acute or convalescent COVID-19. The V call is TRBV5-1, the J call TRBJ2-1; D uncertain. The CDR3 bases are TGCGCCAGCAGCCACAACACTGAGCAGTTCTTC. This sequence encodes CASSHNTEQFF.